The following is a T cell receptor beta chain sequence with its context. The data were obtained in a study of OX40 agonist ivuxolimab in advanced cancers. Whole-study context: Those enrolled were 80% to 85% male, with a mean age of about 66 years and ages from roughly 20 to 85. Patients with prior anti-PD-1, anti-PD-L1 or anti-CTLA-4 therapy were eligible; 40% had some.

Germline-derived CDR1 and CDR2 are ENHRY and SYGVKD. Trimming took 3 bases from V and 5 from J; bases not matched to a gene: 14. The length of the CDR3 is 18 residues. TCRdb's table, derived via immunoSEQ multiplex PCR, lists solely in-frame clones and lacks some. The sample lists 70,000 or so clones; about 93% were seen once. The sequence was obtained from an adult with an advanced solid tumor such as melanoma, head and neck, liver or kidney cancer. This sequence joins TRBV10-3 and TRBJ2-5, with 11 bases fitting TRBD2. This material consisted of CD4+ or CD8+ T cells sorted from blood, taken in a trial of the OX40 agonist ivuxolimab. The CDR3 nucleotides read TGTGCCATCAGTGACCTCTGGGTTAGCGGGGGGGCAATGGAGACCCAGTACTTC. Translated, it gives CAISDLWVSGGAMETQYF.